Sequencing of this TCR beta chain was carried out in a study of regulatory T cells in long-lasting Graves disease (dated by TCRdb to the early 2020s). In the study overall: Newly diagnosed Graves' disease patients had taken antithyroid drugs for less than 3 months. TCR sequencing covered roughly 13 persistent and approximately 20 newly diagnosed Graves' disease patients, around 35 samples in total. The study was registered as a clinical trial and conducted in China. This study used TCR sequencing and RNA sequencing of peripheral blood to compare persistent Graves' disease patients against newly diagnosed Graves' disease patients. The study at large found these results: As a limitation, the authors acknowledged that the small sample size may reduce accuracy. Only the TCR beta chain was sequenced and analyzed. The study examined only peripheral blood because the primary lesion, thyroid tissue, could not be accessed. Compared with newly diagnosed patients, persistent Graves' disease patients had lower TCR Shannon entropy and fewer highly expanded clones, which suggests clonal expansion. More public clonotypes were shared among persistent patients (around 3,000) than among newly diagnosed patients (more than 900). TRBV28, TRBJ1-2 and TRBJ2-5 were preferentially used in persistent disease, while TRBV20-1 and TRBJ2-1 were favored in newly diagnosed disease.

The time point label corresponds to: newly diagnosed GD, antithyroid drugs for less than 3 months. RNA was extracted from PBMCs in TRIzol for both TCR sequencing and RNA sequencing. The diagnosis of Graves' disease followed American Thyroid Association guidelines. Patients for the study were recruited at an endocrinology department in Xi'an, China. Each patient gave around 9 milliliters of peripheral blood, collected in an EDTA anticoagulant tube. Ficoll Paque Plus density gradient separation was used to isolate PBMCs, and no additional T cell sorting was done. An Agilent 2100 Bioanalyzer and agarose gel were used to assess RNA quality, and a NanoDrop 2000 was used to measure RNA concentration. V is pared back by 3 bases and J by 4 bases, with 18 bases lying between the germline termini. CDR1 MNHEY and CDR2 SMNVEV are derived from the germline V gene (reference sequence). Taken from cysteine to phenylalanine, the CDR3 has 16 residues. Just CDR3 DNA is preserved here, 48 bases in frame from base 1.

This clonotype was recorded at least ten times. No cognate antigen has been identified for it. Base qualities are not provided; no much larger clone lies one nucleotide away. Libraries were constructed by multiplex PCR. The sample was run on an Illumina HiSeq 4000. iRepertoire HTBI primers and Arm-PCR amplification of CDR3 regions were used to construct TCR beta libraries. Gel purification was performed on PCR products prior to sequencing. In the original analysis: Gene usage analysis of CDR3 amino acid clonotypes relied on the roughly 60 TRBV and 15 or so TRBJ segments identified across samples. COPE and FqMerger were used to merge filtered high-quality paired reads into contigs. BLAST was used to align contigs to the IMGT TRBV, TRBD and TRBJ reference genes, and CDR3 was defined following IMGT. Clonotypes above 0.1% frequency were classified as highly expanded clones. Shannon entropy served as the measure of repertoire diversity, while the Gini coefficient captured V-J evenness. A clonotype was considered public if more than one individual shared it. TCRdb applied fastp at Q25 and MiXCR to the public reads, then kept only in-frame beta chains. Every entry covers one CDR3 protein and lists the most common genes and DNA from its rows. The V and J calls were determined by TCRdb, not by the authors. This sample gives roughly 400,000 distinct CDR3 sequences in total; about 15% of them show up just once. The ten largest make up over 7% of the sample.

The data also belong to a second study, concerning T cells in Graves' hyperthyroidism and ophthalmopathy. In that second paper, the authors write: Stable Graves' hyperthyroidism was defined as no progression to ophthalmopathy during 18 months of follow-up. Hyperthyroidism patients were newly diagnosed, with disease duration under 2 months, and aged 18 to 65 years. Patients with uncontrolled infections, other autoimmune diseases, pregnancy or lactation were excluded. Clinical symptoms, serum thyroxine and TRAb, thyroid ultrasound, and orbital computed tomography formed the basis for the diagnoses. For the first round of RT-PCR on the TCR CDR3, the HTBI primer set was used together with the Qiagen OneStep RT-PCR kit. Most expanded thyroid clonotypes (frequency above 0.001) were also detected in blood, suggesting blood repertoires may reflect thyroid immune responses. Ophthalmopathy was separated from stable hyperthyroidism by a 13 V-J signature model, with 87.88% sensitivity and about 81% specificity obtained in cross-validation and 80%/75% obtained in testing. During validation, the model predicted progression to ophthalmopathy a median of roughly six months ahead of onset, with around 65% sensitivity and roughly 75% specificity. TCR V-J signatures able to tell the groups apart were searched for in a discovery cohort of 100 patients, of whom around 42 had Graves' ophthalmopathy and 55 to 60 had stable Graves' hyperthyroidism. Whether ophthalmopathy could be predicted prospectively was tested in an independent validation cohort made up of approximately 19 hyperthyroidism patients plus 17 patients who later progressed to ophthalmopathy. The 100 discovery patients were randomly divided into training and test sets at a 7:3 ratio. In about 6 Graves' hyperthyroidism patients, the study also compared T-cell repertoires from thyroid tissue with T-cell repertoires from blood. After blood sampling, hyperthyroidism patients were treated with methimazole at a starting dose of 30 mg daily, and ophthalmopathy patients were treated with high-dose intravenous methylprednisolone. Libraries were constructed in a second round of multiplex PCR, after which size selection and purification were performed. Paired-end sequencing of the libraries was performed with 100 bp reads on an Illumina HiSeq2000. SOAPnuke was used to process the raw data, throwing out any read that contained adapters or uncalled bases, had a mean Phred below 15, or lacked an exact constant-primer or identifier match. COPE v1.2.5 was used to merge the high-quality paired reads, and each unique nucleotide sequence was defined as a clonotype. MiTCR v1.1 was used to align clonotypes to the IMGT TRBV, TRBD and TRBJ reference segments. Analysis was restricted to V-J combinations with a frequency above 0.0001, which covered roughly 99% of repertoires. The TCS score was defined as F50 (clonal expansion) divided by E x V (chaos), with BLOSUM62-based TCRdist calculated between CDR3 peptides within each V-J. Welch's t-statistics and random forest reduced fewer than 550 V-J features to 13, which were used in a naive Bayes classifier (R e1071). Sample size was not statistically predetermined, and investigators were not blinded to group allocation. The paper describes TCR Vbeta CDR3 sequencing of 120 to 150 peripheral blood samples, made up of about 41 ophthalmopathy patients, around 78 hyperthyroidism patients and 17 progressor patients.

Here the chain combines TRBV27 and TRBJ2-5; TRBD1 is a possible D gene, resting on 5 matching bases. The clonotype originates from a woman in her forties with Graves disease. Donor details come from another sample of the same person, matched by shared clones. The material was peripheral blood mononuclear cells (PBMCs), obtained at new diagnosis, from a patient treated with antithyroid drugs. The CDR3 reads as follows: CASSLNRDSRGETQYF. The sequence in DNA is TGTGCCAGCAGTTTGAACCGTGACAGTCGAGGAGAGACCCAGTACTTC.